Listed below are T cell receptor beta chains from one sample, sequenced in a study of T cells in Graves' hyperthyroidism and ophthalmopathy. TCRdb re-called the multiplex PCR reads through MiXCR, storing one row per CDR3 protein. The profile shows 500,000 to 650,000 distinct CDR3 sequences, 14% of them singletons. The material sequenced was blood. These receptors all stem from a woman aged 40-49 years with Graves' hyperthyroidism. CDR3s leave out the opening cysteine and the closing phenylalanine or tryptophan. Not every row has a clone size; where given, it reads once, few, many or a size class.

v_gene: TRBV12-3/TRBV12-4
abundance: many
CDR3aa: ASSSDLGSGRREQY

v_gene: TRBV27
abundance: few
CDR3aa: ASSLVGQLRQGIVGGYT

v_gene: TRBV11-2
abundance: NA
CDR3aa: ASSLDRSSRGEKLF

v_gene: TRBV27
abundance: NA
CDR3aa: ASSPFGAVDAEAF

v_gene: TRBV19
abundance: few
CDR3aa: ASRLAVQTYEQY

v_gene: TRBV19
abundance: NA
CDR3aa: ASSIRHLNTEAF

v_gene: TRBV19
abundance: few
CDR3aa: ASSFGHSAQPQH

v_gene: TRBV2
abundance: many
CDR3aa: ASSELGTSGRFSSYNEQF

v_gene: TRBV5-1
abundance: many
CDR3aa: ASSLTETLSYEQY

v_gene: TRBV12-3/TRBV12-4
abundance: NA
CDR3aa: ASSPPTGRGPTEAF

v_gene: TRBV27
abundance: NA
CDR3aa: ASSGAGGAGANVLT

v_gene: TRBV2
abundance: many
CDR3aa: ASSKGVTGSETF

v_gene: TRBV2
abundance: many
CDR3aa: ASSASGSRSKNIQY

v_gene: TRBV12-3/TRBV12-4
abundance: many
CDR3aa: ASSFFGEQY

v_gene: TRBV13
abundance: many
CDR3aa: ASSQGQGTHEQY

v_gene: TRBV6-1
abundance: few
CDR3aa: ASSGGQARDEQF

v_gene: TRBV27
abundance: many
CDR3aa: ASSSPGLVRWQY

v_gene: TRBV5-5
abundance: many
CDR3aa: ASSFSDYSSDTQY

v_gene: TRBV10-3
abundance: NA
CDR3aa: AISESPELYEQY

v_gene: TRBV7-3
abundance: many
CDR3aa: ASSLGSGSRTDTQY

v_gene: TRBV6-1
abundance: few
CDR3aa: ASRQWLGRDLYTGELF

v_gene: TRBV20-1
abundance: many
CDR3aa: SASLAGVYQETQY

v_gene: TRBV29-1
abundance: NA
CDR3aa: SVVSGVNTEAF

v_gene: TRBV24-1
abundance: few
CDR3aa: ATSDVNRDTQY

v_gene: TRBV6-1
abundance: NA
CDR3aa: ASSRSGGQETQY

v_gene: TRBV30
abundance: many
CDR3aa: AWSVAWTASNQPQH

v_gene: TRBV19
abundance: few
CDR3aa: ASSIGAVSGANVLT

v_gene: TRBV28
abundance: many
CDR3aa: ASSSSRTGLAGGNEQF

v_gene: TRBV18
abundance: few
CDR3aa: ASSPELVNTGELF

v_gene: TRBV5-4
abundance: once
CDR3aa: ASSLKGEIDTQY

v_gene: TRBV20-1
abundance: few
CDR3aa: SARQGPNEQF

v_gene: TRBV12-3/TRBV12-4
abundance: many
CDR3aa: ASSYQGESNQPQH

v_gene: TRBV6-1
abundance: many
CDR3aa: ASSRDPDYEQY

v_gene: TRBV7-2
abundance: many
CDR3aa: ASSIRGNQPQH

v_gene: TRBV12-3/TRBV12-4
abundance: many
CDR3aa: ASSSSSSYNEQF

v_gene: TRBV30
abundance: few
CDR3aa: AQDRAGTDTQY

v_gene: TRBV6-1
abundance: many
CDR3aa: ASSHLQGPTYNEQF

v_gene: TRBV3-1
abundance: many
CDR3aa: ASSAQGSLNSPLH

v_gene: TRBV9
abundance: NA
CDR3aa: ASGVGEKLF

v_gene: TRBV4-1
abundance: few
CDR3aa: ASSQLGDYGYT

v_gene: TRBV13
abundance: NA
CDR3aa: ASSTGLAAGELF

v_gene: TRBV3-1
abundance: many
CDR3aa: ASSQDITAFYGYT

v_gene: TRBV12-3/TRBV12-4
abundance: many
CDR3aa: ASSTGGARNNEQF

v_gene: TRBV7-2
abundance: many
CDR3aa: ASRAGRTSSYNEQF

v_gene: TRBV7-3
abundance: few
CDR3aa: ASSSPGLAGKETQY

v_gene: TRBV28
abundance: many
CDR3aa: ASSWGAAYTEAF

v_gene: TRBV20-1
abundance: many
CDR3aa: SARDRGGGSYEQY

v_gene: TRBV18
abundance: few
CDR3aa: ASSPQRRETQY

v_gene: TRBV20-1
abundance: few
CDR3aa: SARPPQGSGANVLT